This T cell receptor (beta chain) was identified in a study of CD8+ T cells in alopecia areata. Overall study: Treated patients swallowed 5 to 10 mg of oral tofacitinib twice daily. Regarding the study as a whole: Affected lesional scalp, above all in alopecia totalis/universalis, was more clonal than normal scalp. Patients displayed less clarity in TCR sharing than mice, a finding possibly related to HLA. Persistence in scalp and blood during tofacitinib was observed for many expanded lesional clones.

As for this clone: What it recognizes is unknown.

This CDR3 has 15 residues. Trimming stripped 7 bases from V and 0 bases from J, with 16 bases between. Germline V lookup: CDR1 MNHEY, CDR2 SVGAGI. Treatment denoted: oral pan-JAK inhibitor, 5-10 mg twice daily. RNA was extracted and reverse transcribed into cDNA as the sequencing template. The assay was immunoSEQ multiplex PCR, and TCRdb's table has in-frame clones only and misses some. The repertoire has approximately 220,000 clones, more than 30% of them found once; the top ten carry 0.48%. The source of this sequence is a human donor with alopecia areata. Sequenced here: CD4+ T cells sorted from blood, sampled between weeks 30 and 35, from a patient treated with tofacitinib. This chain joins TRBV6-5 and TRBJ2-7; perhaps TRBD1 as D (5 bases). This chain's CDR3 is CASTLYQGSSYEQYF. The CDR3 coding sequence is TGTGCCAGCACCCTTTACCAGGGCAGCTCCTACGAGCAGTACTTC.